This TCR beta chain was profiled in a study of beta chain features in type 1 diabetes. General study results and limits: Shorter templates may be favored by PCR, equally so in patients and controls. Junctions at VDJ sites from type 1 diabetes patients had fewer insertions and more deletions. For Type 1 diabetes patients, all four CD4+ subsets carried TCRB CDR3s that were moderately but significantly shorter.

Since all of the isolated RNA was reverse transcribed, expressed TCRB transcripts were what got sequenced. The repertoire was sequenced with immunoSEQ multiplex PCR; TCRdb's copy has only in-frame clones and lacks some. The sample has 640,000 or so clones; over 11% are singletons. All sorted populations exceeded 98% purity. Trimming cost V 4 bases and J 6 bases; bases outside gene matches: 6. The germline V gene encodes CDR1 SGHDN and CDR2 FVKESK. The CDR3 is 14 amino acids. In its sample, this clone was seen a few times. Its antigen remains unknown. Source material: naive CD4+ T cells from blood. The chain joins TRBV14 to TRBJ1-1, with TRBD1 matching over 9 bases. The TCR comes from a man aged 18 to 29 with type 1 diabetes. This CDR3 reads CASSLWTGEAEAFF. CDR3 coding DNA: TGTGCCAGCAGCCTGTGGACAGGGGAGGCTGAAGCTTTCTTT.